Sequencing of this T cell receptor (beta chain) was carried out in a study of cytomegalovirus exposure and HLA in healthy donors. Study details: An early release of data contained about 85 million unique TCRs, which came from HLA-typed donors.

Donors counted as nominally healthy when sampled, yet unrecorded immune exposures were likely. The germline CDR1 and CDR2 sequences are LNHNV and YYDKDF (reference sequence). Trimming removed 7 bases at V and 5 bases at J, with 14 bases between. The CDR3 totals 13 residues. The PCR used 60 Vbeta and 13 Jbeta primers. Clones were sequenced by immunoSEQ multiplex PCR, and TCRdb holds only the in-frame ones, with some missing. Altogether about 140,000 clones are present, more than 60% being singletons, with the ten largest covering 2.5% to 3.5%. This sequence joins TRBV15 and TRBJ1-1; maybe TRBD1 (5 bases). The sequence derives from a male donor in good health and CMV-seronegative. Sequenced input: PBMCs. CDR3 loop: CATMSLQVTEAFF. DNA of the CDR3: TGTGCCACCATGTCCCTACAGGTTACTGAAGCTTTCTTT.